The 22 T cell receptor beta chains below all came from one sample that was sequenced in a study of OX40 agonist ivuxolimab in advanced cancers. Sequencing was performed with immunoSEQ multiplex PCR; in TCRdb, only in-frame clones are kept and a portion is missing. The repertoire consists of approximately 82,000 clones, with roughly 85% occurring once and the leading ten covering 4.1%. Sequencing was performed on CD4+ or CD8+ T cells sorted from blood, taken in a trial of the OX40 agonist ivuxolimab. The source is an adult with an advanced solid tumor such as melanoma, head and neck, liver or kidney cancer.

This rearrangement joins TRBV5-1 to TRBJ2-5; tentatively, D is TRBD1 (6 bases). The CDR3 loop spans 14 amino acids. The germline V gene encodes CDR1 SGHRS and CDR2 YFSETQ. Trimming removed 1 base from V and 5 bases from J, with 12 bases in between. DNA for the CDR3: TGCGCCAGCAGCTTGTCGACAGGTAGTGAGACCCAGTACTTC. Protein product: CASSLSTGSETQYF.

The rearrangement links TRBV2 to TRBJ2-5, with a possible D match to TRBD2 (6 bases). TRBJ2-7 explains the end of the DNA better; the J call may be wrong. The V gene's germline CDR1 is SNHLY and CDR2 FYNNEI. CDR3 length: 15 amino acids. The CDR3 nucleotides are TGTGCCAGCAGAGCCAATAAAGCGGGTGTCTACGAGCAGTACTTC. This sequence encodes CASRANKAGVYEQYF.

This sequence joins TRBV9 and TRBJ2-3; tentatively, D is TRBD2 (5 bases). Germline V lookup: CDR1 SGDLS, CDR2 YYNGEE. This CDR3 region has 14 residues. Deletions cut 4 bases from V and 1 base from J, with 10 bases between. The CDR3 coding sequence is TGTGCCAGCAGCCCGCGGGTCGGCACAGATACGCAGTATTTT. Translating it yields CASSPRVGTDTQYF. Full variable domain (remainder filled in from reference TRBV9 and TRBJ2-3): DSGVTQTPKHLITATGQRVTLRCSPRSGDLSVYWYQQSLDQGLQFLIQYYNGEERAKGNILERFSAQQFPDLHSELNLSSLELGDSALYFCASSPRVGTDTQYFGPGTRLTVL.

This chain joins TRBV11-1 and TRBJ2-3; D tentatively reads TRBD1 or TRBD2 (5 bases each). The CDR3 is 15 amino acids. V lost 2 bases, J lost 2 bases, and 11 bases lay in between. Germline CDR1 and CDR2: SGHAT and FQDESV (reference sequence). The CDR3 nucleotides read TGTGCCAGCAGCTTATGGGACGGTCTCACAGATACGCAGTATTTT. It specifies CASSLWDGLTDTQYF.

The chain combines TRBV7-6 with TRBJ2-3; tentatively, D is TRBD2 (5 bases). CDR1 SGHVS and CDR2 FNYEAQ come from the germline V gene. The CDR3 runs to 14 residues. Trimming removed 3 bases at V and 0 bases at J, with 7 bases between. The CDR3 DNA reads as TGTGCCAGCAGCTTTGGGAGTAGCACAGATACGCAGTATTTT. Protein sequence: CASSFGSSTDTQYF. Supplemented by reference TRBV7-6 and TRBJ2-3, the full variable domain reads GAGVSQSPRYKVTKRGQDVALRCDPISGHVSLYWYRQALGQGPEFLTYFNYEAQQDKSGLPNDRFSAERPEGSISTLTIQRTEQRDSAMYRCASSFGSSTDTQYFGPGTRLTVL.

The chain combines TRBV7-8 with TRBJ1-5; D may be TRBD1 (6 bases). Trimming removed 5 bases at V and 4 bases at J, with 12 bases between. CDR1 and CDR2 from the germline V gene are SGHVS and FQNEAQ. This CDR3 is 14 amino acids long. The CDR3 here is CASSPGHQNQPQHF. CDR3 nucleotide sequence: TGTGCCAGCAGCCCGGGACATCAAAATCAGCCCCAGCATTTT. The variable domain in full, completed from reference TRBV7-8 and TRBJ1-5, reads GAGVSQSPRYKVAKRGQDVALRCDPISGHVSLFWYQQALGQGPEFLTYFQNEAQLDKSGLPSDRFFAERPEGSVSTLKIQRTQQEDSAVYLCASSPGHQNQPQHFGDGTRLSIL.

The V and J genes are TRBV29-1 and TRBJ2-5; TRBD2 matches at 10 bases. J gave up 2 bases and V 7 bases, and 10 bases lay outside the gene matches. CDR1 SQVTM and CDR2 ANQGSEA come from the germline V gene. There are 15 residues in the CDR3. Here the CDR3 reads CSAPETAGGQETQYF. The CDR3 DNA follows: TGCAGCGCTCCCGAAACAGCGGGGGGGCAAGAGACCCAGTACTTC. Drawing the rest from reference TRBV29-1 and TRBJ2-5, the complete variable domain is SAVISQKPSRDICQRGTSLTIQCQVDSQVTMMFWYRQQPGQSLTLIATANQGSEATYESGFVIDKFPISRPNLTFSTLTVSNMSPEDSSIYLCSAPETAGGQETQYFGPGTRLLVL.

V gene TRBV14 combines with J gene TRBJ2-2; D is unclear. The V gene's germline CDR1 is SGHDN and CDR2 FVKESK. CDR3 length: 14 residues. With 4 bases removed from V and 0 bases from J, the gap between germline ends came to 6 bases. The CDR3 nucleotides read TGTGCCAGCAGCCGCCACACGAACACCGGGGAGCTGTTTTTT. Protein product: CASSRHTNTGELFF. Full variable domain (rest looked up from reference TRBV14 and TRBJ2-2): EAGVTQFPSHSVIEKGQTVTLRCDPISGHDNLYWYRRVMGKEIKFLLHFVKESKQDESGMPNNRFLAERTGGTYSTLKVQPAELEDSGVYFCASSRHTNTGELFFGEGSRLTVL.

The V gene is TRBV4-1, the J gene TRBJ2-5; TRBD2 matches at 10 bases. The length of the CDR3 is 17 residues. CDR1 is MGHRA, CDR2 YSYEKL, per germline. V was clipped by 4 bases and J by 5 bases; unmatched bases: 13. Written as DNA, the CDR3 is TGCGCCAGCAGCCGTCACTCAACAGCGGGAGGGTCGGAGACCCAGTACTTC. Translation: CASSRHSTAGGSETQYF.

This CDR3 reads CASSLQGTNTEAFF. The DNA of the CDR3 is TGTGCCAGCTCTCTTCAGGGAACGAACACTGAAGCTTTCTTT. The genes are TRBV18 and TRBJ1-1; possible D gene TRBD1, 5 bases. V lost 6 bases and J lost 1, with 12 bases in between. The germline gives CDR1 KGHSH, CDR2 LQKENI. CDR3 size: 14 residues.

The chain has TRBV18 and TRBJ2-3, with a possible D match to TRBD1 (6 bases). Germline CDR1 and CDR2: KGHSH and LQKENI. V was cut by 3 bases and J by 6 bases, with 16 bases left in between. The CDR3 totals 15 residues. In DNA, the CDR3 is TGTGCCAGCTCACCTCAAGGGGGTCAGTGGGATACGCAGTATTTT. It translates to CASSPQGGQWDTQYF.

The chain is built from TRBV25-1 and TRBJ1-5; the D is unclear. Germline V gives CDR1 MGHDK, CDR2 SYGVNS. The CDR3 extends over 16 amino acids. V lost 8 bases to trimming and J lost 2 bases, with 19 bases between them. The CDR3 loop is CASAVRTPLGNQPQHF. The CDR3, as DNA: TGTGCCAGCGCCGTTAGAACGCCACTCGGCAATCAGCCCCAGCATTTT. Combining the CDR3 with reference TRBV25-1 and TRBJ1-5 gives the whole variable domain EADIYQTPRYLVIGTGKKITLECSQTMGHDKMYWYQQDPGMELHLIHYSYGVNSTEKGDLSSESTVSRIRTEHFPLTLESARPSHTSQYLCASAVRTPLGNQPQHFGDGTRLSIL.

The V call is TRBV2, the J call TRBJ2-2, with 8 positions matching TRBD1. The CDR3 contains 15 residues. Germline CDR1 SNHLY, CDR2 FYNNEI. The ends lost 6 bases at V and 2 bases at J; junction bases unmatched: 5. The DNA of the CDR3 is TGTGCCAGCAGGAAGACAGGGGATAACACCGGGGAGCTGTTTTTT. Protein sequence: CASRKTGDNTGELFF. Full variable domain (remainder filled in from reference TRBV2 and TRBJ2-2): EPEVTQTPSHQVTQMGQEVILRCVPISNHLYFYWYRQILGQKVEFLVSFYNNEISEKSEIFDDQFSVERPDGSNFTLKIRSTKLEDSAMYFCASRKTGDNTGELFFGEGSRLTVL.

This clone was counted at least ten times. J is TRBJ2-3 and V is TRBV29-1; 7 bases fit TRBD1. Germline loops: CDR1 SQVTM, CDR2 ANQGSEA. After removal of 6 bases from V and 4 bases from J, the junction contained 7 bases not matched to a gene. This CDR3 spans 13 amino acids. The CDR3 protein is CSVSTGWADTQYF. The CDR3 DNA reads as TGCAGCGTGTCGACAGGGTGGGCAGATACGCAGTATTTT.

This sequence joins TRBV5-1 and TRBJ2-5, with 8 nucleotides matching TRBD2. There are 15 residues in the CDR3. CDR1 and CDR2 from the germline V gene are SGHRS and YFSETQ. V gave up 4 bases and J gave up 1 base; unmatched junction bases: 6. CDR3 amino acids: CASSAGGPAQETQYF. As DNA, the CDR3 is TGCGCCAGCAGCGCGGGAGGACCCGCCCAAGAGACCCAGTACTTC. The full variable domain, rest sourced from reference TRBV5-1 and TRBJ2-5, is KAGVTQTPRYLIKTRGQQVTLSCSPISGHRSVSWYQQTPGQGLQFLFEYFSETQRNKGNFPGRFSGRQFSNSRSEMNVSTLELGDSALYLCASSAGGPAQETQYFGPGTRLLVL.

In this sample, this clone turned up once. The gene calls are TRBV29-1 and TRBJ2-3; D ambiguous. CDR1 and CDR2 from the germline V gene are SQVTM and ANQGSEA. V lost 4 bases to trimming and J lost 1 base, with 9 bases between them. The CDR3 totals 13 residues. This CDR3 reads CSVVRPGTDTQYF. The CDR3 bases are TGCAGCGTTGTGAGGCCGGGCACAGATACGCAGTATTTT.

The table lists this clone with a count of one. This chain connects TRBV11-3 to TRBJ2-7, with 7 bases lining up with TRBD1. This CDR3 comprises 15 residues. CDR1 is SGHNT, CDR2 YENEEA, per germline. V dropped 2 bases and J dropped 2; count of bases not matched to a gene: 6. The CDR3 spells CASSLKATGPYEQYF. CDR3 DNA: TGTGCCAGCAGCTTAAAAGCGACAGGGCCCTACGAGCAGTACTTC.

The genes are TRBV29-1 and TRBJ1-6; D might be TRBD1 (6 bases). This CDR3 region has 13 residues. Trimming stripped 7 bases from V and 4 bases from J, with 11 bases between. The V gene's germline CDR1 is SQVTM and CDR2 ANQGSEA. The chain's CDR3 is CSATDSYNSPLHF. Written as DNA, the CDR3 is TGCAGCGCTACGGACAGTTATAATTCACCCCTCCACTTT.

The chain recombines TRBV7-9 with TRBJ2-2; no clear D. This CDR3 contains 14 residues. From germline, CDR1 is SEHNR and CDR2 FQNEAQ (reference sequence). The V and J ends lost 5 bases and 7 bases respectively, with 14 bases between them. The DNA for the CDR3 is TGTGCCAGCAGCCCGGGCCTAGAATTCGGGGAGCTGTTTTTT. This sequence encodes CASSPGLEFGELFF.

The genes are TRBV25-1 and TRBJ2-3; TRBD1 is a possible D gene (5 bases). The ends were cut back, 7 bases at V and 1 base at J, with 9 bases in the middle. The CDR3 has 13 residues. Germline assignment: CDR1 MGHDK and CDR2 SYGVNS. CDR3: CASKTEGTDTQYF. The CDR3 region has the DNA TGTGCCAGCAAGACAGAAGGCACAGATACGCAGTATTTT.

The chain employs TRBV15 and TRBJ1-3; D is uncertain. This CDR3 has 13 residues. V lost 5 bases and J lost 5, with 10 bases in between. CDR1 and CDR2 from the germline V gene are LNHNV and YYDKDF (reference sequence). CDR3 nucleotide sequence: TGTGCCACCAGCCCGGGCCGTCGAAACACCATATATTTT. It codes for CATSPGRRNTIYF.

The chain uses TRBV11-1 and TRBJ2-1, with 13 bases lining up with TRBD2. The CDR3 runs to 15 residues. The germline gives CDR1 SGHAT, CDR2 FQDESV (reference sequence). J gave up 10 bases and V 5 bases, and 8 bases lay outside the gene matches. This chain's CDR3 is CASSPGLAGEQEQFF. In DNA form, the CDR3 reads TGTGCCAGCAGCCCCGGACTAGCGGGAGAGCAAGAGCAGTTCTTC.